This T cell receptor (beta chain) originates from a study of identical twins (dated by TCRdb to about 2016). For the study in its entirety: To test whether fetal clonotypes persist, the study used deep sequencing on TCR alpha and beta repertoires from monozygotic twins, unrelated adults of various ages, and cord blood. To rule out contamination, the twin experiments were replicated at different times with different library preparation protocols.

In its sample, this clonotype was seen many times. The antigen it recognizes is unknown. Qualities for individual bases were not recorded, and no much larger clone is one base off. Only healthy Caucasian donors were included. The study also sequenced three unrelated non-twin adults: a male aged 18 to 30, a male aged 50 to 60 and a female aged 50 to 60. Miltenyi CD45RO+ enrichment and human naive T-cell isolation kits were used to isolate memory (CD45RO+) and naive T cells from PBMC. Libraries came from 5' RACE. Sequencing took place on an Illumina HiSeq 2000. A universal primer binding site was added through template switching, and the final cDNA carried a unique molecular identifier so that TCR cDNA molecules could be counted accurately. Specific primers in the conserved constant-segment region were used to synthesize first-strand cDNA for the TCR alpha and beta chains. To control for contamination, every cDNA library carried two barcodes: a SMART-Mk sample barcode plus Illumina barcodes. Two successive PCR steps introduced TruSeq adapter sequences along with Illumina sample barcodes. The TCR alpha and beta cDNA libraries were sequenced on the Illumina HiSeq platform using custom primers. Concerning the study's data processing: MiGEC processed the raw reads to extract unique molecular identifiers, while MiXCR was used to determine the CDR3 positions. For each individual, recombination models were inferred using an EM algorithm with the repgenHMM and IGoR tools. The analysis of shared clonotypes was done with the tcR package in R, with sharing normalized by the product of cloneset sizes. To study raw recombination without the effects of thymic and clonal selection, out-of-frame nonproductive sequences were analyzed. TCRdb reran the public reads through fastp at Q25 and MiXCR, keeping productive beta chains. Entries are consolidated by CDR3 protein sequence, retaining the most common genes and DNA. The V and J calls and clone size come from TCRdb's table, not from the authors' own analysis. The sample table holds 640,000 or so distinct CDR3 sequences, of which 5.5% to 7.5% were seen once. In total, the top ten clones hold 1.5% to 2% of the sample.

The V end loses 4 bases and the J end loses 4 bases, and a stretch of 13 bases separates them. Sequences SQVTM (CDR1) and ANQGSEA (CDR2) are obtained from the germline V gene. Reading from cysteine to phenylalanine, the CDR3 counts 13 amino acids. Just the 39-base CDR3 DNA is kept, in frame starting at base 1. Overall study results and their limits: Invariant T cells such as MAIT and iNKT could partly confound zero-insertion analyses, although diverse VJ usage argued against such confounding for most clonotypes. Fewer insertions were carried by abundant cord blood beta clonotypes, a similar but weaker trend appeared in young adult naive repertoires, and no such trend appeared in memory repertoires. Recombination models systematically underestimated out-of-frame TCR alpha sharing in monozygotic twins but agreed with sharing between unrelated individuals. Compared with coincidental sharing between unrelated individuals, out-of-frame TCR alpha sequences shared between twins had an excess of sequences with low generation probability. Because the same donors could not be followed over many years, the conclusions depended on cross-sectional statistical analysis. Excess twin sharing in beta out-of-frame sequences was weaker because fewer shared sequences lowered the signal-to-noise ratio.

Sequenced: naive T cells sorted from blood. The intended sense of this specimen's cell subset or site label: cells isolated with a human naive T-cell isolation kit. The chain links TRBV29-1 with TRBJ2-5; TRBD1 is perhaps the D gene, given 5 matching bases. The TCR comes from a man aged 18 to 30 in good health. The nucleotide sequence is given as TGCAGCGTTGGACAGTCAGCTAGAGAGACCCAGTACTTC. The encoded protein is CSVGQSARETQYF. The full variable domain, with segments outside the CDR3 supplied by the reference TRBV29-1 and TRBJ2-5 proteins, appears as SAVISQKPSRDICQRGTSLTIQCQVDSQVTMMFWYRQQPGQSLTLIATANQGSEATYESGFVIDKFPISRPNLTFSTLTVSNMSPEDSSIYLCSVGQSARETQYFGPGTRLLVL.